This T cell receptor (beta chain) was profiled in a study of blood T cell repertoires in COVID-19. Looking at the study overall: COVID-19 samples from acute and convalescent phases originated in the United States, Italy and Spain.

The protocol was immunoSEQ multiplex PCR, while the TCRdb copy is restricted to in-frame clones and leaves out a portion. The table shows 90,000 to 140,000 clones, with approximately 83% occurring only once. V lost 4 bases, J lost 4 bases, and 18 bases lay in between. Germline V gives CDR1 MNHEY, CDR2 SVGEGT. This CDR3 has 16 amino acids. The TCR comes from a man between 50 and 59 years old with acute or convalescent COVID-19. The rearrangement links TRBV6-2 or TRBV6-3 to TRBJ2-3; D might be TRBD2 (6 bases). The sequencing input was peripheral blood. The CDR3 DNA sequence: TGTGCCAGCAGTTCAGGGCTGCGGGGTGGTTCAGATACGCAGTATTTT. It encodes CASSSGLRGGSDTQYF.